The entry below gives a single T cell receptor beta chain sequence along with its context. Its specificity is unknown. The method was immunoSEQ multiplex PCR; TCRdb's version includes in-frame clones alone and lacks a portion of them. The sample comprises about 62,000 clones, around 85% of which are singletons, and 4% rests with the top ten. Trimming removed 5 bases from V and 4 bases from J; junction bases left unmatched: 7. Germline lookup yields CDR1 MNHEY and CDR2 SMNVEV (reference sequence). The CDR3 is made up of 15 amino acids. This sample is drawn from a study of OX40 agonist ivuxolimab in advanced cancers. Study background: The patients got ivuxolimab, which is an agonistic anti-OX40 (CD134) antibody. Study-wide findings and caveats: Partial responders receiving 0.1-3.0 mg/kg showed among the lowest clonal expansion.

The clonotype was recovered from an adult with an advanced solid tumor such as melanoma, head and neck, liver or kidney cancer. The sample in question was CD4+ or CD8+ T cells sorted from blood, obtained in a trial of the OX40 agonist ivuxolimab. J is TRBJ1-5 and V is TRBV27; 8 bases match TRBD1. CDR3 nucleotide sequence: TGTGCCAGCAGTCCCGGACAGGGATGGAATCAGCCCCAGCATTTT. Translated: CASSPGQGWNQPQHF.